This passage covers 30 T cell receptor beta chains from one sample sequenced in a study of blood T cells in healthy people across ages. The authors ran a second PCR of roughly 7 to 11 cycles using a sample-barcoded 5' primer and a J-beta primer mix. Each CDR3 protein is one row after TCRdb ran MiXCR on the 5' RACE reads. The sample has approximately 900,000 distinct CDR3 sequences, about 48% seen once. Sequenced material: blood. The source is a man younger than 40 in good health.

J is TRBJ2-3 and V is TRBV12-3 or TRBV12-4; D ambiguous. The CDR3 is 14 residues long. V lost 5 bases to trimming and J lost 3 bases, with 12 bases between them. The CDR3 spells CASSDPPRTDTQYF. Written as DNA, the CDR3 is TGTGCCAGCAGTGACCCCCCCAGGACAGATACGCAGTATTTT.

In its sample, this clonotype was seen a few times. This may be a read error: a much more frequent sequence differs by one nucleotide. The chain recombines TRBV24-1 with TRBJ2-5; unclear D gene. Germline CDR1 KGHDR, CDR2 SFDVKD. CDR3 length equals 16 residues. DNA for the CDR3: TGTGCCACCGGTGACCCCGGCAGGCAGACCCAAGAGACCCAGTACTTC. Amino acid sequence: CATGDPGRQTQETQYF.

The chain is built from TRBV5-1 and TRBJ2-7, with TRBD1 matching 10 bases. Per germline, CDR1 SGHRS and CDR2 YFSETQ. V shed 0 bases, J shed 3 bases, and the junction held 3 bases outside the gene matches. The CDR3 length is 15 residues. The CDR3 reads CASSLGDRGIYEQYF. CDR3 in DNA: TGCGCCAGCAGCTTGGGGGACAGGGGAATCTACGAGCAGTACTTC.

V usage is TRBV4-2 and J usage is TRBJ2-1, with D possibly matching TRBD1 (6 bases). V was trimmed by 0 bases and J by 0 bases, leaving 12 bases between them. CDR1 LGHNA and CDR2 YNFKEQ come from the germline V gene. The CDR3 runs 17 residues. Here the CDR3 DNA reads TGTGCCAGCAGCCAAGATGCTAGGGGGAGCTCCTACAATGAGCAGTTCTTC. As protein: CASSQDARGSSYNEQFF.

The J gene is TRBJ2-5, the V gene TRBV7-2, with D perhaps matching TRBD1 (5 bases). The CDR3 spans 13 residues. CDR1 and CDR2 from the germline V gene are SGHTA and FQGNSA. V lost 6 bases and J lost 1, with 9 bases in between. CDR3 loop: CASRQDIQETQYF. DNA for the CDR3: TGTGCCAGCAGGCAGGACATCCAAGAGACCCAGTACTTC.

The J gene is TRBJ2-2, the V gene TRBV21-1. TRBV21-1 is a pseudogene. The CDR3 runs 15 residues. DNA of the CDR3: TGTGCCAGCAGCAAAGTCCAGGTTGCCACCGGGGAGCTGTTTTTT. This translates into CASSKVQVATGELFF.

This clonotype turned up a few times. V and J are TRBV6-5 and TRBJ2-5, with D perhaps TRBD2 (5 bases). Looked up from germline, CDR1 is MNHEY and CDR2 is SVGAGI. This CDR3 is 14 amino acids long. V dropped 1 base and J dropped 1 base, with 7 bases sitting between them. CDR3 protein: CASSYLGGQETQYF. In DNA form, the CDR3 reads TGTGCCAGCAGTTACTTAGGAGGCCAAGAGACCCAGTACTTC.

This chain links TRBV7-2 with TRBJ2-5; tentatively, D is TRBD1 (5 bases). Trimming took 5 bases from V and 5 from J, leaving 12 bases between them. The CDR3 is made up of 13 amino acids. Looked up from germline, CDR1 is SGHTA and CDR2 is FQGNSA. This chain's CDR3 is CASSPWQGETQYF. In DNA form, the CDR3 reads TGTGCCAGCAGCCCCTGGCAGGGCGAGACCCAGTACTTC.

This clonotype was detected only a few times. The chain has TRBV29-1 and TRBJ2-2; D ambiguous. The CDR3 spans 11 residues. The germline V gene has CDR1 SQVTM and CDR2 ANQGSEA. Between the trimmed V and J ends, which lost 1 base and 7 bases, there was a span of 4 bases. In nucleotides, the CDR3 is TGCAGCGTTGAAGTTGGCGGGGAGCTGTTTTTT. Amino acid sequence: CSVEVGGELFF.

DNA of the CDR3: TGTGCCAGCAGTAGAGTGGACAGAAAGAACACTGAAGCTTTCTTT. This codes for CASSRVDRKNTEAFF. The rearrangement links TRBV27 to TRBJ1-1; the D gene is possibly TRBD1 (6 bases). The CDR3 loop spans 15 amino acids. Trimming took off 5 bases at V and 1 base at J, with 14 bases between the two ends. CDR1 MNHEY and CDR2 SMNVEV come from the germline V gene (reference sequence).

This clonotype came up a few times. The V gene is TRBV20-1, the J gene TRBJ2-7, with TRBD2 matching over 9 bases. The CDR3 is 13 residues long. Per germline, CDR1 DFQATT and CDR2 SNEGSKA (reference sequence). With 5 bases clipped from V and 4 bases from J, the junction kept 6 bases outside the gene matches. CDR3 DNA: TGCAGTGCTCTTAGCGGGGGTCGGTACGAGCAGTACTTC. This encodes CSALSGGRYEQYF.

V usage is TRBV6-6 and J usage is TRBJ1-2; weak D call: TRBD1 (6 bases). Trimming took 5 bases from V and 3 from J, leaving 13 bases between them. Germline V gene lookup returns CDR1 MNHNY and CDR2 SVGAGI (reference sequence). The CDR3 consists of 14 residues. CDR3 nucleotides: TGTGCCAGCAGTAACAGGGTAGACCACTATGGCTACACCTTC. Encoded protein: CASSNRVDHYGYTF.

This chain joins TRBV12-3 or TRBV12-4 and TRBJ1-2; 10 bases are shared with TRBD1. CDR3 length: 16 residues. The J segment lost 4 bases and the V segment lost 4 bases, leaving 9 bases of the junction unmatched. In DNA form, the CDR3 reads TGTGCCAGCAGTTCCCCGTCCGGGACAGGGGCCTATGGCTACACCTTC. As protein: CASSSPSGTGAYGYTF.

This chain joins TRBV11-1 and TRBJ2-7; 7 bases agree with TRBD1. The germline V gene has CDR1 SGHAT and CDR2 FQDESV (reference sequence). The V segment lost 5 bases and the J segment 6 bases; nucleotides outside the gene matches: 7. The CDR3 spans 13 residues. The CDR3, as DNA: TGTGCCAGCAGCACGACAGGGTCTGGCGAGCAGTACTTC. Amino acid sequence: CASSTTGSGEQYF.

The rearrangement uses TRBV27 and TRBJ2-1; D may be TRBD1 (8 bases). The CDR3 length is 15 residues. Trimming stripped 6 bases from V and 8 bases from J, with 20 bases between. Germline assignment: CDR1 MNHEY and CDR2 SMNVEV (reference sequence). The CDR3 DNA follows: TGTGCCAGCAGCCCTCCGGACAGGGAGGGCGATGAGCAGTTCTTC. As protein: CASSPPDREGDEQFF.

The rearrangement joins TRBV12-3 or TRBV12-4 to TRBJ1-2; D is unresolved. V was pared by 1 base and J by 2 bases, with 8 bases between. The CDR3 length is 14 residues. The CDR3 protein is CASSLGSENYGYTF. CDR3 DNA: TGTGCCAGCAGTTTAGGGTCGGAGAACTATGGCTACACCTTC.

V is TRBV12-3 or TRBV12-4 and J is TRBJ2-3; D gene ambiguous. The CDR3 length is 10 residues. The ends were cut back, 4 bases at V and 8 bases at J, with 4 bases in the middle. CDR3 in amino acids: CASSYGTQYF. For the CDR3, the DNA is TGTGCCAGCAGTTATGGTACGCAGTATTTT.

The chain uses TRBV1 and TRBJ2-2. TRBV1 counts as a pseudogene. The CDR3 is 12 residues long. Here the CDR3 reads CTSSQESGELFF. Written as DNA, the CDR3 is TGCACCAGCAGCCAAGAGTCCGGGGAGCTGTTTTTT.

Of note for this clonotype: A clone one base away is much larger, so this may be a read error. The chain couples TRBV20-1 to TRBJ1-2; TRBD1 is a possible D gene (5 bases). Germline CDR1 is DFQATT and CDR2 is SNEGSKA (reference sequence). This CDR3 has 13 amino acids. CDR3: CRASARDNYGYTF. CDR3 nucleotides: TGCAGGGCGAGCGCCCGGGACAACTATGGCTACACCTTC.

The genes are TRBV7-2 and TRBJ2-5; D may be TRBD1 (6 bases). Per the germline V gene, CDR1 is SGHTA and CDR2 is FQGNSA. The CDR3 extends over 15 amino acids. V was trimmed by 5 bases and J by 4 bases, leaving 17 bases between them. CDR3 sequence (DNA): TGTGCCAGCAGCCCGCGGACAGTTGGGGGAGAGACCCAGTACTTC. It is translated as CASSPRTVGGETQYF. The entire variable domain, with the rest obtained from reference TRBV7-2 and TRBJ2-5, is as follows: GAGVSQSPSNKVTEKGKDVELRCDPISGHTALYWYRQSLGQGLEFLIYFQGNSAPDKSGLPSDRFSAERTGGSVSTLTIQRTQQEDSAVYLCASSPRTVGGETQYFGPGTRLLVL.

V and J are TRBV7-2 and TRBJ2-3, with D unclear. Trimming cost V 2 bases and J 11 bases, with 11 bases left between them. The germline V gene encodes CDR1 SGHTA and CDR2 FQGNSA. This CDR3 spans 12 amino acids. As DNA, the CDR3 is TGTGCCAGCAGCTTACAGCGTCGGGTGCAGTATTTT. The encoded protein is CASSLQRRVQYF.

J is TRBJ1-5 and V is TRBV2; unclear D gene. V lost 5 bases and J 0 bases, leaving 8 bases between the germline ends. CDR1 is SNHLY, CDR2 FYNNEI, per germline. This CDR3 spans 14 amino acids. The DNA for the CDR3 is TGTGCCAGCAGTAAGCACACTAGCAATCAGCCCCAGCATTTT. It is translated as CASSKHTSNQPQHF.

This clonotype was seen once. This sequence joins TRBV27 and TRBJ1-2; 8 bases are a match to TRBD1. J was trimmed by 6 bases and V by 4 bases; bases with no gene match: 4. The germline CDR1 and CDR2 sequences are MNHEY and SMNVEV (reference sequence). This CDR3 has 13 amino acids. CDR3 nucleotides: TGTGCCAGCAGTTCCCGGACAGGGCATGGCTACACCTTC. This encodes CASSSRTGHGYTF.

This chain connects TRBV29-1 to TRBJ2-4; the D call may be TRBD1 or TRBD2 (5 bases each). This CDR3 comprises 16 residues. In germline, CDR1 is SQVTM, CDR2 ANQGSEA. Trimming stripped 6 bases from V and 3 bases from J, with 21 bases between. The CDR3, as DNA: TGCAGCGTCGAAATGGTCTGGGGCGGAGGCAAAAACATTCAGTACTTC. This codes for CSVEMVWGGGKNIQYF.

For this clonotype: Since a much larger clone is just one base distant, this may be a read error. The J gene is TRBJ2-1, the V gene TRBV7-2, with D possibly TRBD2 on 6 matching bases. V shed 5 bases and J shed 13 bases, with 21 bases lying between them. The CDR3 contains 14 residues. CDR1 and CDR2 from the germline V gene are SGHTA and FQGNSA. The CDR3 loop is CASSPRDSGETQFF. The CDR3 coding sequence is TGTGCCAGCAGCCCCCGGGACTCCGGGGAGACCCAGTTCTTC.

The rearrangement links TRBV7-9 to TRBJ2-1; the D gene is possibly TRBD1 (7 bases). This CDR3 region has 16 residues. V lost 9 bases and J lost 6, with 24 bases in between. Germline V gives CDR1 SEHNR, CDR2 FQNEAQ (reference sequence). In DNA form, the CDR3 reads TGTGCCAGTGCTGTGACGGAGGGGGCGGGTGGCAATGAGCAGTTCTTC. It yields the protein CASAVTEGAGGNEQFF.

This clonotype has just a few counts. This chain links TRBV4-2 with TRBJ2-3; 10 bases are a match to TRBD2. Germline V lookup: CDR1 LGHNA, CDR2 YNFKEQ. The CDR3 runs 16 residues. V shed 0 bases and J 6 bases; nucleotides not matched to a gene: 6. The CDR3 nucleotides are TGTGCCAGCAGCCAAGACCAGACTAGCGGGTCGGATACGCAGTATTTT. It is translated as CASSQDQTSGSDTQYF.

J is TRBJ2-1 and V is TRBV5-6, with D unresolved. The CDR3 totals 16 residues. CDR1 is SGHDT and CDR2 is YYEEEE in the germline V gene. The V and J ends lost 0 bases and 0 bases respectively, with 10 bases between them. CDR3: CASSLGPRPSYNEQFF. The CDR3 nucleotides are TGTGCCAGCAGCTTGGGGCCACGTCCCTCCTACAATGAGCAGTTCTTC.

The chain employs TRBV7-2 and TRBJ1-2; D may be TRBD1 (6 bases). Per the germline V gene, CDR1 is SGHTA and CDR2 is FQGNSA. The length of the CDR3 is 14 residues. V lost 5 bases and J lost 2, with 12 bases in between. The CDR3 loop reads CASSRGAGNYGYTF. CDR3 DNA: TGTGCCAGCAGCCGGGGGGCAGGAAACTATGGCTACACCTTC.

This CDR3 reads CACPGGGLGTEAFF. As DNA, the CDR3 is TGTGCCTGCCCGGGTGGGGGGCTCGGCACTGAAGCTTTCTTT. This chain uses TRBV30 with TRBJ1-1; tentatively, D is TRBD1 (6 bases). V lost 6 bases and J 4 bases, leaving 18 bases between the germline ends. The CDR3 is made up of 14 amino acids. CDR1 is GTSNPN and CDR2 is SVGIG in the germline V gene (reference sequence).